The 7 T cell receptor beta chains below were found in one sample sequenced in a study of cytomegalovirus exposure and HLA in healthy donors. The PCR had 60 Vbeta and 13 Jbeta primers. Method: immunoSEQ multiplex PCR; TCRdb's copy keeps in-frame clones and lacks some. The sample contains 170,000 or so clones, about 80% of which appear only once. Sequencing used PBMCs. The receptors shown here come from a boy aged 5-17 years in good health and CMV-seronegative.

The chain carries TRBV15 and TRBJ2-7; TRBD1 might be the D (7 bases). V was cut by 1 base and J by 4 bases, with 11 bases left in between. This CDR3 is 14 amino acids long. Germline CDR1 and CDR2: LNHNV and YYDKDF (reference sequence). CDR3 sequence: CATSRGRGLYEQYF. CDR3 DNA sequence: TGTGCCACCAGCAGAGGGAGGGGGCTATACGAGCAGTACTTC.

This rearrangement joins TRBV19 to TRBJ1-3; TRBD1 matches at 7 bases. There are 13 residues in the CDR3. The germline CDR1 and CDR2 sequences are LNHDA and SQIVND (reference sequence). After removal of 4 bases from V and 7 bases from J, the junction contained 4 bases not matched to a gene. The CDR3, as DNA: TGTGCCAGTAGTACCGTGACAGGGAACACCATATATTTT. It codes for CASSTVTGNTIYF.

The chain carries TRBV12-5 and TRBJ1-2; possibly TRBD1 for D (6 bases). CDR1 and CDR2 (germline): LGHNT, FRNRAP. The CDR3 consists of 13 residues. V was cut by 2 bases and J by 12 bases, with 16 bases left in between. In DNA, the CDR3 is TGTGCTAGTGGTTTGTCCACAGGGAATGGTCACACCTTC. This encodes CASGLSTGNGHTF. Filled out from reference TRBV12-5 and TRBJ1-2, the complete variable domain reads DARVTQTPRHKVTEMGQEVTMRCQPILGHNTVFWYRQTMMQGLELLAYFRNRAPLDDSGMPKDRFSAEMPDATLATLKIQPSEPRDSAVYFCASGLSTGNGHTFGSGTRLTVV.

Turning to this clone: The junction shows a germline mismatch at one end, possibly a read error. The DNA for the CDR3 is TGTTCCAGCAGCTTAGATCAGGCGGGATTGTATTCACCCCTCCACTTT. This codes for CSSSLDQAGLYSPLHF. J is TRBJ1-6 and V is TRBV7-9, with D hard to call. Germline CDR1 and CDR2: SEHNR and FQNEAQ (reference sequence). The length of the CDR3 is 16 residues.

The V and J genes are TRBV12-5 and TRBJ2-1; 9 bases match TRBD2. V gave up 7 bases and J gave up 8 bases; unmatched junction bases: 6. CDR3 length: 13 residues. Germline lookup yields CDR1 LGHNT and CDR2 FRNRAP. Written as DNA, the CDR3 is TGTGCTAGTGCCGCGGGGGGGCCCGATGAGCAGTTCTTC. It is translated as CASAAGGPDEQFF.

This clone occurred a few times. The rearrangement joins TRBV19 to TRBJ2-7; TRBD1 agrees at 8 bases. The CDR3 totals 15 residues. Germline lookup yields CDR1 LNHDA and CDR2 SQIVND (reference sequence). Germline trimming cut 5 bases from V and 6 bases from J; bases unmatched to any gene: 12. CDR3 protein: CASSDPGQVQFEQYF. CDR3 sequence (DNA): TGTGCCAGTAGTGATCCGGGACAGGTTCAGTTCGAGCAGTACTTC.

This rearrangement joins TRBV6-5 to TRBJ2-3; 9 nucleotides line up with TRBD1. Germline V gene lookup returns CDR1 MNHEY and CDR2 SVGAGI. After removal of 6 bases from V and 3 bases from J, the junction contained 7 bases not matched to a gene. The CDR3 loop spans 15 amino acids. In nucleotides, the CDR3 is TGTGCCAGCAGGGCCATAGGACAGGGGACAGATACGCAGTATTTT. Translation gives CASRAIGQGTDTQYF.